The rows below give T cell receptor beta chains drawn from one sample of a study of cytomegalovirus exposure and HLA in healthy donors. The repertoire was sequenced with immunoSEQ multiplex PCR; TCRdb's copy has only in-frame clones and lacks some. The repertoire has about 150,000 clones, around 75% of them found once; the top ten carry approximately 7.7%. Sample: PBMCs. All receptors come from a man aged 25 to 40 in good health and CMV-seropositive. Each CDR3 is given with its conserved first and last residue. The order of the fields is clone size, V gene, CDR3 protein. The size of a clone is reported for some rows only, either as once, few or many, or as a class for expanded clones.

clone_size: -; v_call: TRBV2; cdr3_aa: CASSEQSGRYNEQFF
clone_size: -; v_call: TRBV18; cdr3_aa: CASSPGVQNEKLFF
clone_size: -; v_call: TRBV15; cdr3_aa: CATSRDMYEQYF
clone_size: -; v_call: TRBV2; cdr3_aa: CASSREGQGSPLHF
clone_size: -; v_call: TRBV9; cdr3_aa: CASSVRGALETQYF
clone_size: -; v_call: TRBV30; cdr3_aa: CAWSPGFSGNTIYF
clone_size: -; v_call: TRBV28; cdr3_aa: CASRGGFEREKGVGYGYTF
clone_size: -; v_call: TRBV10-3; cdr3_aa: CAASDSDHVQTQETQYF
clone_size: -; v_call: TRBV7-2; cdr3_aa: CASSQGAYNEQFF
clone_size: -; v_call: TRBV11-3; cdr3_aa: CASSRWRMDEQFF
clone_size: few; v_call: TRBV7-9; cdr3_aa: CASIPMTAPSGNTIYF
clone_size: -; v_call: TRBV25-1; cdr3_aa: CASSAPREKLFF
clone_size: -; v_call: TRBV19; cdr3_aa: CASSIDSPYSNQPQHF
clone_size: -; v_call: TRBV28; cdr3_aa: CASSFQINTEAFF
clone_size: -; v_call: TRBV6-5; cdr3_aa: CASSYEGNQPQHF
clone_size: few; v_call: TRBV28; cdr3_aa: CASSLREPQHF
clone_size: -; v_call: TRBV5-6; cdr3_aa: CASRKPGRGNTGELFF
clone_size: once; v_call: TRBV5-8; cdr3_aa: CASSSHGAQANYGYTF
clone_size: -; v_call: TRBV27; cdr3_aa: CASRSAGRGAIYF